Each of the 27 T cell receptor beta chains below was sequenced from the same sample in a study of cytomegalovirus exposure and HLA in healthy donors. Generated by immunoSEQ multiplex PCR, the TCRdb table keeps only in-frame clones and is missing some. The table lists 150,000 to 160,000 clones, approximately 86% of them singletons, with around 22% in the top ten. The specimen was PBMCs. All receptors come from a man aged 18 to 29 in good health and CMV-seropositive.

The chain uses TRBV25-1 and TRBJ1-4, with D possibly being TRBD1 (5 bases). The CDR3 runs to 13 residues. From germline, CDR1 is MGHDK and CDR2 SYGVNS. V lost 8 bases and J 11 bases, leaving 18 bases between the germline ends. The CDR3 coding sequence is TGTGCCAGCGCTCGGAGTCGGGGGTGGAAACTGTTTTTT. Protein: CASARSRGWKLFF.

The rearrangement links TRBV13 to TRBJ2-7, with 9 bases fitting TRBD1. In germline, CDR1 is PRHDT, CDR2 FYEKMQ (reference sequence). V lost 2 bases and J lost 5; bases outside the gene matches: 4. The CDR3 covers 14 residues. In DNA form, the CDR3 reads TGTGCCAGCAGCTTACGGGACAGGGTGCACGAGCAGTACTTC. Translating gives CASSLRDRVHEQYF.

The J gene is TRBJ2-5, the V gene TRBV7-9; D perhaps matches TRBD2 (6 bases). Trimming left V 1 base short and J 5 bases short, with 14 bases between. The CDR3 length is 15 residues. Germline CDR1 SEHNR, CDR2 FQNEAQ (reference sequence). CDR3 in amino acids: CASSLVMGGGETQYF. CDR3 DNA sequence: TGTGCCAGCAGCTTAGTAATGGGGGGAGGCGAGACCCAGTACTTC.

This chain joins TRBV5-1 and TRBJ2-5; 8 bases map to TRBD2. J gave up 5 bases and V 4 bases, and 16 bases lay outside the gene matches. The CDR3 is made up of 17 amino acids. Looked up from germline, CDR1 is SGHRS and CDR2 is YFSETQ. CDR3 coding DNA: TGCGCCAGCAGCCTGGGGCCTAGCGGGTCAACACGGGAGACCCAGTACTTC. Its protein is CASSLGPSGSTRETQYF.

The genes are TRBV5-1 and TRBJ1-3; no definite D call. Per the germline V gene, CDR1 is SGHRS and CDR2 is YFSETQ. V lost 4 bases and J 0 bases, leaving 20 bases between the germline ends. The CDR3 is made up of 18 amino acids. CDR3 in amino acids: CASSPGFRGRLSGNTIYF. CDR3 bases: TGCGCCAGCAGCCCGGGGTTCCGAGGGCGCCTCTCTGGAAACACCATATATTTT.

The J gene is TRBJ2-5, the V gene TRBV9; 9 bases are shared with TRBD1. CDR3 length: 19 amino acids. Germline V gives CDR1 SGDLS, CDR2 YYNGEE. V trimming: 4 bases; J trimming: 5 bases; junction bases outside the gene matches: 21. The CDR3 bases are TGTGCCAGCAGCATCACACAGGGGGCGGTAGGCGGAGGTGGGGAGACCCAGTACTTC. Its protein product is CASSITQGAVGGGGETQYF.

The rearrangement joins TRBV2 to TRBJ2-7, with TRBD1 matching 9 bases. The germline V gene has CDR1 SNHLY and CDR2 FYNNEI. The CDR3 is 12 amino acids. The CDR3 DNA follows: TGTGCGTGGGGACAGGGTTACAACGAGCAGTACTTC. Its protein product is CAWGQGYNEQYF.

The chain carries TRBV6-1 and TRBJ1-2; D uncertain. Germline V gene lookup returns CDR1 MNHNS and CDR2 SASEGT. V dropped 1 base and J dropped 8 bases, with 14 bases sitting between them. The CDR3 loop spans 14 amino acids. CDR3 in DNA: TGTGCCAGCAGTGAAGTGGACGGGGTGGGCGGCTACACCTTC. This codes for CASSEVDGVGGYTF.

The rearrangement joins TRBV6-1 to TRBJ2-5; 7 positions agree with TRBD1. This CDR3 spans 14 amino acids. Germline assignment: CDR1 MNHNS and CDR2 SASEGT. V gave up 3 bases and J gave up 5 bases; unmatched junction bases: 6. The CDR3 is CASSDLLGGETQYF. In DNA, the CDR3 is TGTGCCAGCAGTGATCTCTTAGGGGGCGAGACCCAGTACTTC.

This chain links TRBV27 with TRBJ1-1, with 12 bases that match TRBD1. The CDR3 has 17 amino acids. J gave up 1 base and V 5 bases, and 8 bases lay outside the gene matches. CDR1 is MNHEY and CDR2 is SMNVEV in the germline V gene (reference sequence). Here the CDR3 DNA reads TGTGCCAGCAGTCCAGGGACAGGGGGCGGCTCGAACACTGAAGCTTTCTTT. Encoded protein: CASSPGTGGGSNTEAFF.

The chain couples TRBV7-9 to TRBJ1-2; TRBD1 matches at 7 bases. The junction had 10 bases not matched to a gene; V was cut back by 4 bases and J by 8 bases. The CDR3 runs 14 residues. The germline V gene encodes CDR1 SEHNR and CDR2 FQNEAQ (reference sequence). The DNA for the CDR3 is TGTGCCAGCAGCTCGCTTTCGACAGGGTACGGCTACACCTTC. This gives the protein CASSSLSTGYGYTF.

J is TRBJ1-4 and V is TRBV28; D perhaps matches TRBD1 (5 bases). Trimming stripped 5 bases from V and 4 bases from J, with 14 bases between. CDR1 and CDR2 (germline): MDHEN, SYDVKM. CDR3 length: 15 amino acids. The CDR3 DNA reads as TGTGCCAGCAGTGGCGGGGACTTAGATAATGAAAAACTGTTTTTT. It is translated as CASSGGDLDNEKLFF.

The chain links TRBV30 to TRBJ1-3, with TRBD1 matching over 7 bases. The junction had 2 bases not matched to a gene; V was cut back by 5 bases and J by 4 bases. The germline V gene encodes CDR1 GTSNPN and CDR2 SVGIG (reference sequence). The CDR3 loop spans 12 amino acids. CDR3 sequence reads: CAWSGQGNTIYF. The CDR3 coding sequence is TGTGCCTGGTCGGGACAGGGAAACACCATATATTTT.

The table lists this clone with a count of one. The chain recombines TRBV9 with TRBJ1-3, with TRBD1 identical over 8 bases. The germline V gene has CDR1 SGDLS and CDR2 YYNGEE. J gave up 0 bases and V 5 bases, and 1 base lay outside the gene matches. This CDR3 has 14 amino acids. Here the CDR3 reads CASRGTGSGNTIYF. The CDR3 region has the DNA TGTGCCAGCAGGGGGACAGGCTCTGGAAACACCATATATTTT.

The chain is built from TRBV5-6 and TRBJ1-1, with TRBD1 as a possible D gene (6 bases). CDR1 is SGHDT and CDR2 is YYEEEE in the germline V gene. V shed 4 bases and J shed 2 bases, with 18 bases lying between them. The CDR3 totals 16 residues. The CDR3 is CASSPRRTALNTEAFF. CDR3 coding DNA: TGTGCCAGCAGCCCAAGGCGGACAGCACTCAACACTGAAGCTTTCTTT.

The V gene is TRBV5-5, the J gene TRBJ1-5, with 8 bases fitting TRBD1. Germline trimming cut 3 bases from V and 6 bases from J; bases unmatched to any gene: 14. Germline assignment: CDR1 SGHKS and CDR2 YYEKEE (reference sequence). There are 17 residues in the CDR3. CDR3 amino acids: CASSSISPDRVGQPQHF. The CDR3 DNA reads TGTGCCAGCAGCTCAATCTCCCCGGACAGGGTGGGTCAGCCCCAGCATTTT.

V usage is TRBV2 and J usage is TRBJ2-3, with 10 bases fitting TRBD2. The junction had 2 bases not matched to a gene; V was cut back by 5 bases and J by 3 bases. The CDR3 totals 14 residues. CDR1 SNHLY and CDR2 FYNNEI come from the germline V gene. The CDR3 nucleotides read TGTGCCAGCAGTCCACTAGCGGGGACAGATACGCAGTATTTT. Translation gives CASSPLAGTDTQYF.

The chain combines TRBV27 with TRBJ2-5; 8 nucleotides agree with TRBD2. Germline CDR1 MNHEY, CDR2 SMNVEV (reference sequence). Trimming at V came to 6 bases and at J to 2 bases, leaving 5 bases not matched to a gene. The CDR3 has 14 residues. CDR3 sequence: CASRLAGRQETQYF. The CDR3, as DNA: TGTGCCAGCAGATTAGCGGGGCGGCAAGAGACCCAGTACTTC.

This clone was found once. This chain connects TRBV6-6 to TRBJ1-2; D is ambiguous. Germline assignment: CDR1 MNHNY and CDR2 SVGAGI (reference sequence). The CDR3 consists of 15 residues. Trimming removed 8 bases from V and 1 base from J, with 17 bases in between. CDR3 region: CASVGGQDYNYGYTF. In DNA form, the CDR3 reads TGTGCCAGCGTAGGTGGTCAGGACTATAACTATGGCTACACCTTC.

CDR3 region: CASSPQGPTNEKLFF. CDR3 in DNA: TGTGCCAGCTCACCCCAGGGCCCAACTAATGAAAAACTGTTTTTT. The chain uses TRBV18 and TRBJ1-4; the D gene is possibly TRBD1 (5 bases). Trimming stripped 3 bases from V and 0 bases from J, with 8 bases between. The CDR3 sequence is 15 residues long. The germline CDR1 and CDR2 sequences are KGHSH and LQKENI.

The CDR3 bases are TGTGCCAGCGCCCCGGGACAGGGGTCCGATGAGCAGTTCTTC. As protein: CASAPGQGSDEQFF. This chain connects TRBV21-1 to TRBJ2-1; no check of the table's D call, TRBD1, against the DNA was made. TRBV21-1 is an annotated pseudogene. CDR3 length equals 14 residues.

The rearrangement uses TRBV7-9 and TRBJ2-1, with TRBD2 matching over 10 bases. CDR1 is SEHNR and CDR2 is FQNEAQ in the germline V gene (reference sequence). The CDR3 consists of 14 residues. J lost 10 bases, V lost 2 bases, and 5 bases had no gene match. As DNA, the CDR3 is TGTGCCAGCAGCTTAAGCGAGCGGGGGGGCGAGCAGTTCTTC. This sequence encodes CASSLSERGGEQFF.

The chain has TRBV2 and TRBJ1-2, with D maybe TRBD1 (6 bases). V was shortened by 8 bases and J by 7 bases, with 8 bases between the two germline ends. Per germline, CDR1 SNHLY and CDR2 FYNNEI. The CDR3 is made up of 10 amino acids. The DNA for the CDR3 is TGTGCCAGCCGACAGGCTGGCTACACCTTC. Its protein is CASRQAGYTF. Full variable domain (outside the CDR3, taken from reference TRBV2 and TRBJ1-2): EPEVTQTPSHQVTQMGQEVILRCVPISNHLYFYWYRQILGQKVEFLVSFYNNEISEKSEIFDDQFSVERPDGSNFTLKIRSTKLEDSAMYFCASRQAGYTFGSGTRLTVV.

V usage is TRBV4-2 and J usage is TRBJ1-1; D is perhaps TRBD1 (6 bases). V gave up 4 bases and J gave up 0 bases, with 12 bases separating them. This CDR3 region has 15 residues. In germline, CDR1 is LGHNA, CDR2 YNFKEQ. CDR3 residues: CASSRADSMNTEAFF. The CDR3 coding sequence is TGTGCCAGCAGCCGGGCGGACAGCATGAACACTGAAGCTTTCTTT.

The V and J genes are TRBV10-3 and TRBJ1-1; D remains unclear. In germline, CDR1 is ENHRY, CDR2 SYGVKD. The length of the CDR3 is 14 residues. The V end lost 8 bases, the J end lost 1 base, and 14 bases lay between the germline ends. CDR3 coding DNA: TGTGCCATCGGGGAGAGGACGGCGAACACTGAAGCTTTCTTT. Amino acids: CAIGERTANTEAFF.

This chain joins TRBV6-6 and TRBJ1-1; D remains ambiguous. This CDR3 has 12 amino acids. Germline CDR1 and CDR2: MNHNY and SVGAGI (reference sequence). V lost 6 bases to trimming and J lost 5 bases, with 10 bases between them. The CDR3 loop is CASRSGGTEAFF. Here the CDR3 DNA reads TGTGCCAGCAGGAGCGGAGGGACTGAAGCTTTCTTT.

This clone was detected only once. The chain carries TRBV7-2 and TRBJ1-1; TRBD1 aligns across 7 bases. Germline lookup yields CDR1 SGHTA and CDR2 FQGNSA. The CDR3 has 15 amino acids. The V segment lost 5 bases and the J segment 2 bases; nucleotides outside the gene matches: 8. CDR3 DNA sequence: TGTGCCAGCAGCACGACAGGGAACCTAAACACTGAAGCTTTCTTT. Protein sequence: CASSTTGNLNTEAFF.